This TCR beta chain was identified during a study of blood T cell repertoires in COVID-19. Turning to the study itself: T cells, B-cell-depleted T cells, or PBMCs supplied cDNA or gDNA.

Clones were sequenced by immunoSEQ multiplex PCR, and TCRdb holds only the in-frame ones, with some missing. The sample consists of approximately 300,000 clones, around 83% of them appearing once. Trimming cost V 7 bases and J 7 bases; bases outside gene matches: 23. The CDR3 runs 18 residues. The germline CDR1 and CDR2 sequences are SGHRS and YFSETQ. The J gene is TRBJ2-5, the V gene TRBV5-1; 9 bases agree with TRBD2. The origin of this receptor is a woman aged 50 to 60 with acute or convalescent COVID-19. Sequenced sample: peripheral blood. The CDR3 region has the DNA TGCGCCAGCTTTAACTCGACTAGCGGAGGGATAAAAATGGGGACCCAGTACTTC. Translation: CASFNSTSGGIKMGTQYF. Combining the CDR3 with reference TRBV5-1 and TRBJ2-5 gives the whole variable domain KAGVTQTPRYLIKTRGQQVTLSCSPISGHRSVSWYQQTPGQGLQFLFEYFSETQRNKGNFPGRFSGRQFSNSRSEMNVSTLELGDSALYLCASFNSTSGGIKMGTQYFGPGTRLLVL.